This paragraph covers one TCR beta chain sequence. What it recognizes is unknown. Specified time point: week 35, safety follow-up. Alongside topical imiquimod, each dose of vaccine comprised 300 ug of mutant IDH1 20-mer peptide. These data belong to a study of a mutant IDH1 vaccine in newly diagnosed glioma. About the study: Most patients had received both radiotherapy and temozolomide, the prior options being radiotherapy, temozolomide, or both.

Sequenced by immunoSEQ multiplex PCR; TCRdb stores in-frame clones only, minus some. The data show 35,000 to 55,000 clones, with approximately 80% seen just once and 4.5% to 5.5% held by the top ten. This CDR3 has 16 residues. The germline gives CDR1 KGHSH, CDR2 LQKENI. With 6 bases clipped from V and 7 bases from J, the junction kept 14 bases outside the gene matches. This sequence originates from a woman aged 40 to 55 with glioma. Some clones in this sample may be carry-over from other donors' samples. The sequenced sample was PBMCs, obtained from a glioma patient whose treatment included an IDH1 peptide vaccine. The gene calls are TRBV18 and TRBJ1-5; 8 bases map to TRBD1. Written as DNA, the CDR3 is TGTGCCAGCTCTCGGAACGGACAGGGCGGGGAACAGCCCCAGCATTTT. Encoded protein: CASSRNGQGGEQPQHF.